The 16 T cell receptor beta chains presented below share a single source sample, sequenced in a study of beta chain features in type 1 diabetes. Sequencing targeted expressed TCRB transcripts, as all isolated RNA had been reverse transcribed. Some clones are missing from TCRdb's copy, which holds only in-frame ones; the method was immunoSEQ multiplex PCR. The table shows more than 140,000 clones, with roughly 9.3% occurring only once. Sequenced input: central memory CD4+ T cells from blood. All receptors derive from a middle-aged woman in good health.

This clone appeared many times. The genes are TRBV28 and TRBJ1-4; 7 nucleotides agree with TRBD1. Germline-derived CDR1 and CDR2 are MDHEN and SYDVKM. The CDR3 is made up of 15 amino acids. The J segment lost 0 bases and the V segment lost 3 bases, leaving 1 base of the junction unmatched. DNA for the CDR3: TGTGCCAGCAGTTTCCAGGGGGCAACTAATGAAAAACTGTTTTTT. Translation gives CASSFQGATNEKLFF.

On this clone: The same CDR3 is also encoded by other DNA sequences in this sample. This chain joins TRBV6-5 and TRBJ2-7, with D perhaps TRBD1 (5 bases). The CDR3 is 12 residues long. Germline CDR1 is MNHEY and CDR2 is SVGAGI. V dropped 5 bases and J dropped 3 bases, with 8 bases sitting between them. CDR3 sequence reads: CASSRDSYEQYF. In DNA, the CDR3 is TGTGCCAGCAGTCGAGACAGCTACGAGCAGTACTTC.

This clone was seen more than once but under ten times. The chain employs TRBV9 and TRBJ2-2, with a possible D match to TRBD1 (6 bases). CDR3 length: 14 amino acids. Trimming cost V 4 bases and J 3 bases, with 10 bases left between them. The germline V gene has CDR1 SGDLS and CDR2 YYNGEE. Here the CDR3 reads CASSSRTDTGELFF. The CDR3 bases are TGTGCCAGCAGCTCCAGGACAGACACCGGGGAGCTGTTTTTT.

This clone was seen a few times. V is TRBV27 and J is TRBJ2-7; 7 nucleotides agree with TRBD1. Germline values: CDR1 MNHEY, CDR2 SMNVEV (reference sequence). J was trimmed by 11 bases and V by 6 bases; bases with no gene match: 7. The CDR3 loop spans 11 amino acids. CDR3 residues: CASSTGTAKYF. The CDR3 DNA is TGTGCCAGCAGCACAGGGACAGCGAAGTACTTC.

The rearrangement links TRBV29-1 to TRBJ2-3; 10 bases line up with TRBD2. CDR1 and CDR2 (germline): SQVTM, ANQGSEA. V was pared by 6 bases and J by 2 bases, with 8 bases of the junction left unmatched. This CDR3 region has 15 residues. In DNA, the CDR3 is TGCAGCGTGAAGCGGACTAGCGGTTTCACAGATACGCAGTATTTT. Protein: CSVKRTSGFTDTQYF.

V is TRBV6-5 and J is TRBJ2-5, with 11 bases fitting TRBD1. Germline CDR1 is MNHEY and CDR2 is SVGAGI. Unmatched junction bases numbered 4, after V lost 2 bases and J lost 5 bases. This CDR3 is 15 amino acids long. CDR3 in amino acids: CASSYRDRGSETQYF. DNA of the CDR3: TGTGCCAGCAGTTACAGGGACAGGGGGTCCGAGACCCAGTACTTC.

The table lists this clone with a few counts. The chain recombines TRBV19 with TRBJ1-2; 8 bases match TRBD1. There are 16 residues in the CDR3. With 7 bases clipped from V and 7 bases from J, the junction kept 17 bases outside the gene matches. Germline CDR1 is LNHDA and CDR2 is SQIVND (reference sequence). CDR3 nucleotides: TGTGCCAGTACCCCACGCCCCCAAACAGGGGGGGTTGGCTACACCTTC. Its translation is CASTPRPQTGGVGYTF.

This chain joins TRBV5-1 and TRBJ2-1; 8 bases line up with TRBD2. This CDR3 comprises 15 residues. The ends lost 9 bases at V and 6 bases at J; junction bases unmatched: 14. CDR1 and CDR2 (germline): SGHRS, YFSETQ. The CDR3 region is CATTKASGPGNEQFF. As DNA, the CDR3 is TGCGCCACCACCAAGGCTAGCGGGCCGGGCAATGAGCAGTTCTTC.

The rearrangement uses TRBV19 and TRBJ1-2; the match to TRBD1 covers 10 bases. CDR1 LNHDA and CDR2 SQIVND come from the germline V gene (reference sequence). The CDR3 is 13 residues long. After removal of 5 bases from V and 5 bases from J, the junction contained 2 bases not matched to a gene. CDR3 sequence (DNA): TGTGCCAGTAGTGGGACAGGGGTTTATGGCTACACCTTC. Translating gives CASSGTGVYGYTF.

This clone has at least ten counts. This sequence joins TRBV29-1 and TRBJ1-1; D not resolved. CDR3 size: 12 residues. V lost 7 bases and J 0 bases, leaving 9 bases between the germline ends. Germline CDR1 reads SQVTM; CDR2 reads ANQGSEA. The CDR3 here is CSGRRVNTEAFF. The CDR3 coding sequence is TGCAGCGGGCGGCGGGTGAACACTGAAGCTTTCTTT.

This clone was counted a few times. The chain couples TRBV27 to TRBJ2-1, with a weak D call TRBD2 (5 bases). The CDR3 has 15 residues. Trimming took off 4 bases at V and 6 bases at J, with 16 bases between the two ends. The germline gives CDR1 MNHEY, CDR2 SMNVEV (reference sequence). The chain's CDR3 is CASSSPYEGRNEQFF. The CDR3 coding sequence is TGTGCCAGCAGTTCTCCCTATGAGGGCCGCAATGAGCAGTTCTTC.

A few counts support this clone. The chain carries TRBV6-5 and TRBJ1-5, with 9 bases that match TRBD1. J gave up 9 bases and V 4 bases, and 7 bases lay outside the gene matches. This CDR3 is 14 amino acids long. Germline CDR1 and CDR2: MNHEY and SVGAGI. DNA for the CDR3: TGTGCCAGCAGTTCGGGACAGGGTGAAAGGCCCCAGCATTTT. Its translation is CASSSGQGERPQHF.

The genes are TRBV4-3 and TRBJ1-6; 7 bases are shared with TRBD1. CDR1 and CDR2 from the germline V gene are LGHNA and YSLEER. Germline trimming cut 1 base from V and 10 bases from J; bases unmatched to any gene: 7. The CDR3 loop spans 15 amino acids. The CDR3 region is CASSQADRTGSPLHF. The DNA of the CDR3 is TGCGCCAGCAGCCAAGCGGACAGGACCGGCTCACCCCTCCACTTT.

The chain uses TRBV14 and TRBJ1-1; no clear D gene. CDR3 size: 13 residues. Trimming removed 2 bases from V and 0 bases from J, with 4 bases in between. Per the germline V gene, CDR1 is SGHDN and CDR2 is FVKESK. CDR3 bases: TGTGCCAGCAGCCAAAACATGAACACTGAAGCTTTCTTT. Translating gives CASSQNMNTEAFF.

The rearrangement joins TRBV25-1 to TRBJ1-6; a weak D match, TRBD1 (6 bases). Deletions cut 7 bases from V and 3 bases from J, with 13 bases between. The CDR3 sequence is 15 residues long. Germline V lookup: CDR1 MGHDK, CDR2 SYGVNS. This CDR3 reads CASIGQPFYNSPLHF. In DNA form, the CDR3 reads TGTGCCAGCATAGGACAGCCGTTCTATAATTCACCCCTCCACTTT. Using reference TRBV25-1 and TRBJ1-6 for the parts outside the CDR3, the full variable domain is EADIYQTPRYLVIGTGKKITLECSQTMGHDKMYWYQQDPGMELHLIHYSYGVNSTEKGDLSSESTVSRIRTEHFPLTLESARPSHTSQYLCASIGQPFYNSPLHFGNGTRLTVT.

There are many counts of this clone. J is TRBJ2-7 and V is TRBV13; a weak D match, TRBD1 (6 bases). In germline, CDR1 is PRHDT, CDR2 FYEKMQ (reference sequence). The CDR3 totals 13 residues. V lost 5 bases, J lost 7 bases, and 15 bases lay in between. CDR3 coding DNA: TGTGCCAGCAGCCGACAGGTCGGGGAGGAGCAGTACTTC. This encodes CASSRQVGEEQYF.